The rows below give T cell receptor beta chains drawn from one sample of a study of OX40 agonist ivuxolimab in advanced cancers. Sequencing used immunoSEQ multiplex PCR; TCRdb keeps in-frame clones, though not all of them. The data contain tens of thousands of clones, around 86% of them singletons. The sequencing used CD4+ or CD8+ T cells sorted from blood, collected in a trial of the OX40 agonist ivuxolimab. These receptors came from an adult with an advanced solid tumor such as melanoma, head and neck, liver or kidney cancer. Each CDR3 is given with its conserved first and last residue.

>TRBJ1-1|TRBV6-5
CASSMSRDGEAFF
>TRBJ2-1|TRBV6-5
CASSTGQGGLNEQFF
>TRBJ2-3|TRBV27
CASRPDRAITDTQYF
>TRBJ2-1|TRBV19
CASSRFGAGGSNEQFF
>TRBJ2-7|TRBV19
CASSTRGLMYEQYF
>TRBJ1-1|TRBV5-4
CASSLVGANTEAFF
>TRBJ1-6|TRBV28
CASSSFLTGPAAPLHF
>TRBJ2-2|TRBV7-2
CASSPRRGGDTGELFF
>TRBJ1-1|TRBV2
CASFGRGLGTEAFF
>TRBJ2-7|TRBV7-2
CASSLSTSGGYEQYF
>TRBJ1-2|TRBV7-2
CASSIAGPANYGYTF
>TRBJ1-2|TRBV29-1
CSVYGTRYGYTF
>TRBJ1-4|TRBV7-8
CASSLGQGGALGKLFF
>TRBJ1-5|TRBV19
CASSTTGGPRMPQHF
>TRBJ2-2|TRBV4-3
CASSKDITGELFF
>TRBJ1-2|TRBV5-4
CASSQALGVIPRGGYTF
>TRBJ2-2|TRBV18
CASSPPGGIGELFF
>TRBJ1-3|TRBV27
CASSFRGLSGNTIYF
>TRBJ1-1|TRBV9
CASSVSFRYTEAFF
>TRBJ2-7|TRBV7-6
CASSSQTSPTEQYF
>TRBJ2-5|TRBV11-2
CASSLEYLGTQYF
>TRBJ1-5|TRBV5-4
CASSLAGGDQPQHF
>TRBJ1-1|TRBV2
CASSEIGGQNTEAFF
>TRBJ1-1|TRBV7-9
CASSLRGDTEAFF
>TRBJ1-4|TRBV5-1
CASTPGRGTYDEKLFF
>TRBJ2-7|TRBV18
CASSPGDYEQYF
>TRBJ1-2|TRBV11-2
CASSSQGAVGGYTF
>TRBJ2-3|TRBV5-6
CASSGSLAGGSDTQYF
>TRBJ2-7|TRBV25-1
CASSDGALFTYEQYF
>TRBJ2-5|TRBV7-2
CASSLTGSTRETQYF
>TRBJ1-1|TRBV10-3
CAISELTGTEAFF
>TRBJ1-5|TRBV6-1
CASTGTGDQPQHF
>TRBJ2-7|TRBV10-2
CASSESSGSSSYEQYF
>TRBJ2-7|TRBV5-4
CASSPGPREQYF
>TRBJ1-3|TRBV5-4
CASSLGGSGNTIYF
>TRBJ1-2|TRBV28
CASSLNTGYGYTF
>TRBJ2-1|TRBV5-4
CASSLEKGAYNEQFF
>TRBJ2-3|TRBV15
CATSRKRSSGTDTQYF
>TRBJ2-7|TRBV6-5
CASRRILGYEQYF
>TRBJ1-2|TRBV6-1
CASSVGVDYGYTF
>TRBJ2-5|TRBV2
CASSADRYQETQYF
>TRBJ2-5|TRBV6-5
CASSYSGEWTQYF
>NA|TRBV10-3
CAISGGQTYEQYF
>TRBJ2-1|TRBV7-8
CASSLAPWGDEQFF
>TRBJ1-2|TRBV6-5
CASSLGDVNYGYTF
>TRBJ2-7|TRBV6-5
CASGTGQEQYF
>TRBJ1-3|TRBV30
CAWSEKGIYGNTIYF
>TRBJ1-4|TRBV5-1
CASSLNSGGKKLFF
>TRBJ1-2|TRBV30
CAWSTGDYGYTF
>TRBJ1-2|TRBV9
CASSPTTGLYGYTF
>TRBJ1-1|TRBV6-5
CASSYHTGALNTEAFF
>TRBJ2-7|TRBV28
CASSLGLAGMEQYF
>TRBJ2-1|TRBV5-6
CASSLDAGWVSSYNEQFF